These T cell receptor beta chains were read from a single sample in a study of identical twins. TCRdb independently ran MiXCR on the 5' RACE reads; one entry per CDR3 protein. The sample consists of about 500,000 distinct CDR3 sequences, 13% to 15% of them appearing once. These data were also filed under a second study, of yellow fever vaccine responses in identical twins.

Specimen: CD4+ T cells sorted from blood. Receptor source: a woman aged 18-29 years in good health. CDR3s include the opening cysteine and the closing phenylalanine or tryptophan. A D gene is named only where the DNA matches it firmly. Clone size is stated in some rows and not others, as once, few, many or a class when expanded.

CDR3 length: 12; clone size: .; V gene: TRBV12-3/TRBV12-4; D gene: TRBD1; J gene: TRBJ1-2; CDR3 protein: CASRPGQGSYTF; CDR3 DNA: TGTGCCAGCAGGCCGGGACAGGGGAGCTACACCTTC
CDR3 length: 14; clone size: .; V gene: TRBV6-1; D gene: .; J gene: TRBJ2-3; CDR3 protein: CASSRPVGTDTQYF; CDR3 DNA: TGTGCCAGCAGCCGACCAGTGGGAACAGATACGCAGTATTTT
CDR3 length: 14; clone size: .; V gene: TRBV27; D gene: .; J gene: TRBJ2-1; CDR3 protein: CASSLRTTGNEQFF; CDR3 DNA: TGTGCCAGCAGTTTAAGAACGACAGGCAATGAGCAGTTCTTC
CDR3 length: 16; clone size: many; V gene: TRBV7-2; D gene: .; J gene: TRBJ2-7; CDR3 protein: CASSPWAGEDPYEQYF; CDR3 DNA: TGTGCCAGCAGCCCTTGGGCAGGCGAGGATCCCTACGAGCAGTACTTC
CDR3 length: 15; clone size: .; V gene: TRBV5-1; D gene: TRBD2; J gene: TRBJ2-3; CDR3 protein: CASSQGLAGGDTQYF; CDR3 DNA: TGCGCCAGCAGCCAGGGACTAGCGGGGGGAGATACGCAGTATTTT
CDR3 length: 15; clone size: .; V gene: TRBV5-1; D gene: .; J gene: TRBJ2-3; CDR3 protein: CASSGSGLSTDTQYF; CDR3 DNA: TGCGCCAGCAGCGGTTCGGGGTTGAGCACAGATACGCAGTATTTT
CDR3 length: 15; clone size: few; V gene: TRBV6-1; D gene: .; J gene: TRBJ1-1; CDR3 protein: CASSRVQVAPAEAFF; CDR3 DNA: TGTGCCAGCAGCCGAGTTCAGGTGGCGCCGGCTGAAGCTTTCTTT
CDR3 length: 15; clone size: .; V gene: TRBV18; D gene: .; J gene: TRBJ2-2; CDR3 protein: CASSPKNVNTGELFF; CDR3 DNA: TGTGCCAGCTCACCTAAGAATGTGAACACCGGGGAGCTGTTTTTT
CDR3 length: 15; clone size: many; V gene: TRBV2; D gene: TRBD1; J gene: TRBJ2-1; CDR3 protein: CASRRGQGDYNEQFF; CDR3 DNA: TGTGCCAGCAGGAGGGGACAGGGGGACTACAATGAGCAGTTCTTC
CDR3 length: 14; clone size: .; V gene: TRBV7-2; D gene: TRBD2; J gene: TRBJ2-7; CDR3 protein: CASSFTSGDHEQYF; CDR3 DNA: TGTGCCAGCAGCTTTACTAGCGGGGACCACGAGCAGTACTTC
CDR3 length: 18; clone size: .; V gene: TRBV5-5; D gene: .; J gene: TRBJ2-1; CDR3 protein: CASSLFPSGQINHNEQFF; CDR3 DNA: TGTGCCAGCAGCTTGTTTCCTTCGGGGCAGATTAATCACAATGAGCAGTTCTTC
CDR3 length: 17; clone size: few; V gene: TRBV27; D gene: TRBD2; J gene: TRBJ2-1; CDR3 protein: CASSFSLAGASYNEQFF; CDR3 DNA: TGTGCCAGCAGTTTCTCTCTAGCGGGGGCCTCCTACAATGAGCAGTTCTTC
CDR3 length: 13; clone size: .; V gene: TRBV6-2/TRBV6-3; D gene: .; J gene: TRBJ2-1; CDR3 protein: CASVSGLYNEQFF; CDR3 DNA: TGTGCCAGCGTCTCGGGATTGTACAATGAGCAGTTCTTC
CDR3 length: 14; clone size: .; V gene: TRBV9; D gene: .; J gene: TRBJ2-3; CDR3 protein: CASSVASSADTQYF; CDR3 DNA: TGTGCCAGCAGCGTAGCGTCTAGCGCGGATACGCAGTATTTT
CDR3 length: 15; clone size: .; V gene: TRBV12-3/TRBV12-4; D gene: .; J gene: TRBJ1-1; CDR3 protein: CASSPLTRGNTEAFF; CDR3 DNA: TGTGCCAGCAGCCCCCTGACCCGAGGGAACACTGAAGCTTTCTTT
CDR3 length: 13; clone size: few; V gene: TRBV5-1; D gene: .; J gene: TRBJ1-1; CDR3 protein: CASSFSRDTEAFF; CDR3 DNA: TGCGCCAGCAGCTTTTCCAGGGACACTGAAGCTTTCTTT
CDR3 length: 18; clone size: .; V gene: TRBV10-3; D gene: .; J gene: TRBJ2-3; CDR3 protein: CAISPISRGGLSTDTQYF; CDR3 DNA: TGTGCCATCAGTCCTATTAGTCGTGGGGGTTTGAGCACAGATACGCAGTATTTT
CDR3 length: 21; clone size: .; V gene: TRBV6-2/TRBV6-3; D gene: TRBD2; J gene: TRBJ2-1; CDR3 protein: CASTNGATGLAGGPRYNEQFF; CDR3 DNA: TGTGCCAGCACCAACGGGGCTACGGGACTAGCGGGAGGGCCGAGGTACAATGAGCAGTTCTTC
CDR3 length: 14; clone size: .; V gene: TRBV6-5; D gene: TRBD1; J gene: TRBJ2-1; CDR3 protein: CASSYGTGINEQFF; CDR3 DNA: TGTGCCAGCAGTTATGGGACAGGGATCAATGAGCAGTTCTTC
CDR3 length: 16; clone size: .; V gene: TRBV10-1; D gene: TRBD2; J gene: TRBJ2-3; CDR3 protein: CASSGLAGGTTDTQYF; CDR3 DNA: TGCGCCAGCAGTGGACTAGCGGGAGGGACCACAGATACGCAGTATTTT
CDR3 length: 16; clone size: .; V gene: TRBV5-1; D gene: .; J gene: TRBJ2-2; CDR3 protein: CASSPPGQKNTGELFF; CDR3 DNA: TGCGCCAGCAGCCCACCCGGGCAGAAGAACACCGGGGAGCTGTTTTTT
CDR3 length: 15; clone size: .; V gene: TRBV9; D gene: .; J gene: TRBJ2-2; CDR3 protein: CASSAEDSNTGELFF; CDR3 DNA: TGTGCCAGCAGCGCCGAGGATTCGAACACCGGGGAGCTGTTTTTT
CDR3 length: 18; clone size: .; V gene: TRBV7-3; D gene: .; J gene: TRBJ2-2; CDR3 protein: CASSLSLGVSDNTGELFF; CDR3 DNA: TGTGCCAGCAGCTTGTCTTTGGGAGTTTCTGATAACACCGGGGAGCTGTTTTTT
CDR3 length: 12; clone size: .; V gene: TRBV5-1; D gene: .; J gene: TRBJ2-5; CDR3 protein: CASSSMGETQYF; CDR3 DNA: TGCGCCAGCAGCTCGATGGGGGAGACCCAGTACTTC
CDR3 length: 20; clone size: .; V gene: TRBV5-1; D gene: TRBD1; J gene: TRBJ2-3; CDR3 protein: CASSSLRGLNTVTFTDTQYF; CDR3 DNA: TGCGCCAGCAGCAGCCTCAGGGGGCTCAACACCGTAACCTTCACAGATACGCAGTATTTT
CDR3 length: 9; clone size: .; V gene: TRBV7-9; D gene: .; J gene: TRBJ2-7; CDR3 protein: CASSPEQYF; CDR3 DNA: TGTGCCAGCAGCCCCGAGCAGTACTTC
CDR3 length: 15; clone size: few; V gene: TRBV20-1; D gene: .; J gene: TRBJ2-4; CDR3 protein: CSARTPGTSPNIQYF; CDR3 DNA: TGCAGTGCTAGGACCCCGGGGACATCCCCCAACATTCAGTACTTC
CDR3 length: 16; clone size: .; V gene: TRBV21-1; D gene: .; J gene: TRBJ1-1; CDR3 protein: CASSSPGQLLNTEAFF; CDR3 DNA: TGTGCCAGCAGCTCCCCGGGTCAGTTATTGAACACTGAAGCTTTCTTT
CDR3 length: 18; clone size: .; V gene: TRBV19; D gene: .; J gene: TRBJ2-4; CDR3 protein: CASSIQRPGAGVRDIQYF; CDR3 DNA: TGTGCCAGTAGTATACAGAGGCCTGGAGCTGGAGTGAGGGACATTCAGTACTTC
CDR3 length: 15; clone size: .; V gene: TRBV9; D gene: TRBD1; J gene: TRBJ2-2; CDR3 protein: CASSVAPGGTGELFF; CDR3 DNA: TGTGCCAGCAGCGTAGCCCCAGGGGGCACCGGGGAGCTGTTTTTT
CDR3 length: 14; clone size: .; V gene: TRBV5-1; D gene: .; J gene: TRBJ2-3; CDR3 protein: CASRSRDDTDTQYF; CDR3 DNA: TGCGCCAGCAGATCCCGGGACGACACAGATACGCAGTATTTT
CDR3 length: 13; clone size: .; V gene: TRBV20-1; D gene: .; J gene: TRBJ2-7; CDR3 protein: CSASRDPSYEQYF; CDR3 DNA: TGCAGTGCGTCCAGGGACCCCAGCTACGAGCAGTACTTC
CDR3 length: 15; clone size: .; V gene: TRBV25-1; D gene: TRBD2; J gene: TRBJ2-1; CDR3 protein: CASSDIGGVGNEQFF; CDR3 DNA: TGTGCCAGCAGTGATATTGGGGGGGTGGGTAATGAGCAGTTCTTC
CDR3 length: 12; clone size: few; V gene: TRBV7-9; D gene: TRBD2; J gene: TRBJ2-1; CDR3 protein: CASSLGGEGQFF; CDR3 DNA: TGTGCCAGCAGCTTAGGAGGGGAGGGGCAGTTCTTC
CDR3 length: 12; clone size: many; V gene: TRBV20-1; D gene: .; J gene: TRBJ1-2; CDR3 protein: CSALPVTYGYTF; CDR3 DNA: TGCAGTGCTTTACCGGTAACCTATGGCTACACCTTC
CDR3 length: 15; clone size: .; V gene: TRBV7-2; D gene: .; J gene: TRBJ1-5; CDR3 protein: CASSLVWGLNQPQHF; CDR3 DNA: TGTGCCAGCAGCTTAGTTTGGGGGCTCAATCAGCCCCAGCATTTT
CDR3 length: 15; clone size: few; V gene: TRBV5-5; D gene: .; J gene: TRBJ2-5; CDR3 protein: CASSQGTPGQETQYF; CDR3 DNA: TGTGCCAGCAGCCAGGGGACGCCAGGCCAAGAGACCCAGTACTTC
CDR3 length: 14; clone size: many; V gene: TRBV5-1; D gene: .; J gene: TRBJ2-7; CDR3 protein: CASSLVQGSHEQYF; CDR3 DNA: TGCGCCAGCAGCTTGGTGCAGGGGTCCCACGAGCAGTACTTC
CDR3 length: 16; clone size: few; V gene: TRBV27; D gene: .; J gene: TRBJ2-4; CDR3 protein: CASSLRVSVAKNIQYF; CDR3 DNA: TGTGCCAGCAGTTTAAGGGTCAGCGTCGCCAAAAACATTCAGTACTTC
CDR3 length: 15; clone size: .; V gene: TRBV7-2; D gene: .; J gene: TRBJ1-5; CDR3 protein: CASSLAWGSNQPQHF; CDR3 DNA: TGTGCCAGCAGCTTAGCGTGGGGTAGCAATCAGCCCCAGCATTTT
CDR3 length: 16; clone size: .; V gene: TRBV21-1; D gene: .; J gene: TRBJ2-4; CDR3 protein: CASSFTRGLAKNIQYF; CDR3 DNA: TGTGCCAGCAGCTTCACCCGGGGACTAGCCAAAAACATTCAGTACTTC